This T cell receptor beta chain was found in a study of T cells in Graves' hyperthyroidism and ophthalmopathy. RNA transcripts provided the source from which TCR beta CDR3 regions were amplified. The HTBI primer set served for first-round RT-PCR of the TCR CDR3. Using its own MiXCR run on the multiplex PCR reads, TCRdb lists one record per CDR3 protein. The sample has under 200,000 distinct CDR3 sequences, less than 10% seen once. For this clonotype: Germline is not matched at one junction end, which may reflect a read error.

Uncontrolled infections, other autoimmune diseases, pregnancy or lactation led to exclusion of patients. Any symptoms of ophthalmopathy came after the first hyperthyroidism diagnosis, from which the blood sample dates. The CDR3 has 12 amino acids. CDR1 and CDR2 from the germline V gene are SGHTS and YDEGEE. V and J are TRBV5-8 and TRBJ2-2; D unclear. Sequences were obtained from blood. The receptor's source is a woman aged 18-30 years with Graves' hyperthyroidism that later progressed to Graves' ophthalmopathy. In DNA form, the CDR3 reads TGTGACAGCAGCGTCTTCACCGGGGAGCTGTTTTTT. It codes for CDSSVFTGELFF.